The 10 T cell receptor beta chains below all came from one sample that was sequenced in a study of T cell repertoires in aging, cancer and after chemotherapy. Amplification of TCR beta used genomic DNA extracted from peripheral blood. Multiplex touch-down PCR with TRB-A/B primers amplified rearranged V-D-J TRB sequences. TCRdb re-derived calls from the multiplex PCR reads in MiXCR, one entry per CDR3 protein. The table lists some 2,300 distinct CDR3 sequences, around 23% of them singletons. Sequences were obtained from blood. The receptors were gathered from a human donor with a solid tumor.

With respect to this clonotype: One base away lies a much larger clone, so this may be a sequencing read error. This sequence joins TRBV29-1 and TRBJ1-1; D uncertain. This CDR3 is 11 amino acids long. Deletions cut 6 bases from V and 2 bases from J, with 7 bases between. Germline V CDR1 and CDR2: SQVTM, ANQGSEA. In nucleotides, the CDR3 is TGCAGCGTAGAGATAAACACTGAAGCTTTCTTT. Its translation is CSVEINTEAFF.

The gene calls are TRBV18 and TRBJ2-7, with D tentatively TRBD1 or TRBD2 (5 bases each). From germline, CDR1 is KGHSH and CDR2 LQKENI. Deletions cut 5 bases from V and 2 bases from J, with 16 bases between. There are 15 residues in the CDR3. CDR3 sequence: CASSDGTGIAYEQYF. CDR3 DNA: TGTGCCAGCTCAGACGGGACCGGTATTGCCTACGAGCAGTACTTC. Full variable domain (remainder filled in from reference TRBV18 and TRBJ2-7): NAGVMQNPRHLVRRRGQEARLRCSPMKGHSHVYWYRQLPEEGLKFMVYLQKENIIDESGMPKERFSAEFPKEGPSILRIQQVVRGDSAAYFCASSDGTGIAYEQYFGPGTRLTVT.

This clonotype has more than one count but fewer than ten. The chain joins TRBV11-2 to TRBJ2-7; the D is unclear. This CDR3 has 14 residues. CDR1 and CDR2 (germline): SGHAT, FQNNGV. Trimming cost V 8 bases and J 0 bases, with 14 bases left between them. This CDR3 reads CASRQDQSSYEQYF. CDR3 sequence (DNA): TGTGCCAGCCGGCAGGATCAGAGCTCCTACGAGCAGTACTTC.

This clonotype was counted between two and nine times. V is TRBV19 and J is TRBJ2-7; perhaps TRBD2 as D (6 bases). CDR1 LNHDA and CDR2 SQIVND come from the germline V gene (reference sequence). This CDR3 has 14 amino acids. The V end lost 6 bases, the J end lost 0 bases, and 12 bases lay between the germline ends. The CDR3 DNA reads TGTGCCAGTAGCACTGGACTACTCTCCTACGAGCAGTACTTC. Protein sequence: CASSTGLLSYEQYF. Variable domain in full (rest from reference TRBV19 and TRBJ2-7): DGGITQSPKYLFRKEGQNVTLSCEQNLNHDAMYWYRQDPGQGLRLIYYSQIVNDFQKGDIAEGYSVSREKKESFPLTVTSAQKNPTAFYLCASSTGLLSYEQYFGPGTRLTVT.

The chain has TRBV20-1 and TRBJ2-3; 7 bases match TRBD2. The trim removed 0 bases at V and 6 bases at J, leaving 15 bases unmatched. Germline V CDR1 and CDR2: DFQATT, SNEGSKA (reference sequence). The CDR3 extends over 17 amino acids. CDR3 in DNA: TGCAGTGCTAGAGACTACCGGGGGGAGGGAGCACATGATACGCAGTATTTT. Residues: CSARDYRGEGAHDTQYF.

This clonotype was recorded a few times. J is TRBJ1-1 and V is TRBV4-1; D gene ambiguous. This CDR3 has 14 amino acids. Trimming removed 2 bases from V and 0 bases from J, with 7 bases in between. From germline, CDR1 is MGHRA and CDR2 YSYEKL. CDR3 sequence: CASSQLSVNTEAFF. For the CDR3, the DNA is TGCGCCAGCAGCCAATTGTCAGTGAACACTGAAGCTTTCTTT.

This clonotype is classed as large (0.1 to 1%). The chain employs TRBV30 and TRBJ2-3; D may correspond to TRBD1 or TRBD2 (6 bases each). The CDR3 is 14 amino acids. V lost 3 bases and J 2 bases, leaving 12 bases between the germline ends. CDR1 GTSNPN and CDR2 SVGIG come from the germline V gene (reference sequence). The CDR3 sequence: CAWRRRGITDTQYF. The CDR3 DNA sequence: TGTGCCTGGAGAAGGAGGGGGATCACAGATACGCAGTATTTT.

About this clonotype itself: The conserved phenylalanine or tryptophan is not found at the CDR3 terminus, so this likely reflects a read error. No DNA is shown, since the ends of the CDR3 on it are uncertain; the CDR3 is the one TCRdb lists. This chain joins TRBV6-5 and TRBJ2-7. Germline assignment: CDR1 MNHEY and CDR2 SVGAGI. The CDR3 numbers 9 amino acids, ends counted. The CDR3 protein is CASSYSKTS.

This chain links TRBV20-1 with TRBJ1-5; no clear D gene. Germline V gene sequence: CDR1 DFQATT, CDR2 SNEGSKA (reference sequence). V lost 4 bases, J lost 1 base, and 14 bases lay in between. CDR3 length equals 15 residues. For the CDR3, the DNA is TGCAGTGCTATGAGCGGTGGGATAAGCAATCAGCCCCAGCATTTT. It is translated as CSAMSGGISNQPQHF.

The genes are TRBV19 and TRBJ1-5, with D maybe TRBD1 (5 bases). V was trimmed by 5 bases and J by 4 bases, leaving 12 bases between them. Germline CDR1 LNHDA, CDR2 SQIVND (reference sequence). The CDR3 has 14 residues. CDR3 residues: CASSPDGGNQPQHF. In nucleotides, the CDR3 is TGTGCCAGTAGTCCGGACGGGGGGAATCAGCCCCAGCATTTT.